A selection of T cell receptor beta chains follows, all from one sample in a study of chemoradiotherapy in HPV16-positive cancers. Profiled with immunoSEQ multiplex PCR; TCRdb holds only in-frame clones, not every one. This table has roughly 11,000 clones, around 82% appearing once. Sample collection occurred from a patient who underwent chemoradiotherapy. These receptor sequences come from a human donor with HPV-associated anogenital cancer. Both conserved end residues are part of each CDR3. Each record gives: clone size, D gene, V gene, J gene, CDR3 protein, CDR3 DNA. A D gene is named only where the DNA matches it firmly. Rows may omit the clone size; those that give it use once, few, many or a size class.

clone_size: .; d_call: .; v_call: TRBV5-5; j_call: TRBJ1-6; cdr3_aa: CASSLADDVRISPLHF; cdr3_nt: TGTGCCTCCAGCTTGGCGGACGACGTGCGGATTTCACCCCTCCACTTT
clone_size: .; d_call: .; v_call: TRBV6-6; j_call: TRBJ2-1; cdr3_aa: CASSSRGDYNEQFF; cdr3_nt: TGTGCCAGCAGTTCCCGGGGAGATTACAATGAGCAGTTCTTC
clone_size: .; d_call: .; v_call: TRBV4-2; j_call: TRBJ2-2; cdr3_aa: CASSRPDQDTGELFF; cdr3_nt: TGTGCCAGCAGCCGACCGGACCAAGACACCGGGGAGCTGTTTTTT
clone_size: few; d_call: .; v_call: TRBV7-2; j_call: TRBJ1-5; cdr3_aa: CASSLEAWGSNQPQHF; cdr3_nt: TGTGCCAGCAGCTTAGAGGCATGGGGGAGCAATCAGCCCCAGCATTTT
clone_size: .; d_call: .; v_call: TRBV5-1; j_call: TRBJ2-3; cdr3_aa: CASKVGDTQYF; cdr3_nt: TGCGCCAGCAAGGTGGGAGATACGCAGTATTTT
clone_size: .; d_call: .; v_call: TRBV6-5; j_call: TRBJ1-5; cdr3_aa: CASSYLAGKQPQHF; cdr3_nt: TGTGCCAGCAGTTACCTCGCAGGTAAACAGCCCCAGCATTTT
clone_size: .; d_call: .; v_call: TRBV29-1; j_call: TRBJ1-4; cdr3_aa: CSVEVTVGSGEKLFF; cdr3_nt: TGCAGCGTTGAGGTAACGGTGGGGTCAGGCGAAAAACTGTTTTTT
clone_size: .; d_call: TRBD1; v_call: TRBV5-6; j_call: TRBJ1-6; cdr3_aa: CASSGPTGGSPLHF; cdr3_nt: TGTGCCAGCAGCGGCCCTACAGGGGGGTCACCCCTCCACTTT
clone_size: .; d_call: TRBD2; v_call: TRBV18; j_call: TRBJ2-2; cdr3_aa: CASSPGTSGGGTGELFF; cdr3_nt: TGTGCCAGCTCGCCCGGGACTAGCGGGGGAGGCACCGGGGAGCTGTTTTTT
clone_size: .; d_call: TRBD2; v_call: TRBV27; j_call: TRBJ2-1; cdr3_aa: CASSLIWLAGDLYNEQFF; cdr3_nt: TGTGCCAGCAGTTTAATCTGGCTAGCGGGGGATTTGTACAATGAGCAGTTCTTC
clone_size: .; d_call: .; v_call: TRBV10-3; j_call: TRBJ1-2; cdr3_aa: CAISKKGGEDYGYTF; cdr3_nt: TGTGCCATCAGCAAAAAGGGGGGGGAGGACTATGGCTACACCTTC